The rows below give T cell receptor beta chains drawn from one sample of a study of identical twins. TCRdb re-called the 5' RACE reads through MiXCR, storing one row per CDR3 protein. Here the sample spans roughly 250,000 distinct CDR3 sequences, roughly 7% being singletons. Separately, the same data were catalogued under a study of yellow fever vaccine responses in identical twins.

What was sequenced was memory (CD45RO+) T cells sorted from blood. The receptor set was obtained from a woman between 18 and 29 years old in good health. The CDR3 runs from the conserved cysteine through the conserved F or W. The order of the fields is D gene, V gene, J gene, clone size, CDR3 protein, CDR3 DNA. D genes are given only for firm matches. Clone size, where shown, is once, few, many, or a class for clones that have expanded.

NA	TRBV20-1	TRBJ2-5	NA	CSARGPQTANEETQYF	TGCAGTGCTAGAGGTCCCCAGACTGCCAATGAGGAGACCCAGTACTTC
NA	TRBV12-3/TRBV12-4	TRBJ1-1	many	CASSLGQSLNTEAFF	TGTGCCAGCAGTTTGGGACAATCTTTGAACACTGAAGCTTTCTTT
TRBD1	TRBV6-2/TRBV6-3	TRBJ2-3	many	CASRPGTGDTDTQYF	TGTGCCAGCAGACCCGGGACAGGCGACACAGATACGCAGTATTTT
NA	TRBV9	TRBJ2-5	many	CASSVEGPQETQYF	TGTGCCAGCAGCGTAGAGGGTCCGCAAGAGACCCAGTACTTC
TRBD2	TRBV4-1	TRBJ2-7	many	CASSQEYPSGNYEQYF	TGCGCCAGCAGCCAAGAATATCCTAGCGGGAACTACGAGCAGTACTTC
NA	TRBV4-2	TRBJ2-3	few	CASSQGGWTDTQYF	TGTGCCAGCAGCCAAGGAGGGTGGACAGATACGCAGTATTTT
TRBD2	TRBV20-1	TRBJ2-7	many	CSALAGGPYEQYF	TGCAGTGCTTTAGCGGGAGGACCATACGAGCAGTACTTC
TRBD2	TRBV11-2	TRBJ2-1	NA	CASSLGGRTYNEQFF	TGTGCCAGCAGCTTAGGCGGGAGGACCTACAATGAGCAGTTCTTC
NA	TRBV29-1	TRBJ1-1	few	CSVNRDSGGNTEAFF	TGCAGCGTAAATCGGGACTCCGGGGGGAACACTGAAGCTTTCTTT
NA	TRBV5-1	TRBJ2-1	few	CASSFSSPPESEQFF	TGCGCCAGCAGCTTTTCTTCCCCGCCCGAGAGTGAGCAGTTCTTC
TRBD2	TRBV20-1	TRBJ2-1	NA	CSASSGRAYNEQFF	TGCAGTGCTAGTAGCGGGAGAGCCTACAATGAGCAGTTCTTC
TRBD1	TRBV5-1	TRBJ2-2	many	CASSSLPTGASPNTGELFF	TGCGCCAGCAGCTCACTACCGACAGGGGCGTCCCCGAACACCGGGGAGCTGTTTTTT
TRBD1	TRBV20-1	TRBJ1-2	many	CSARRAGQVQDGYTF	TGCAGTGCTAGAAGGGCGGGACAGGTACAAGATGGCTACACCTTC
TRBD1	TRBV10-3	TRBJ2-5	NA	CAINSRGPLETQYF	TGTGCCATCAATTCCAGGGGGCCGTTGGAGACCCAGTACTTC
NA	TRBV20-1	TRBJ2-6	few	CSARPGAASGANVLTF	TGCAGTGCTAGACCTGGGGCGGCGTCTGGGGCCAACGTCCTGACTTTC
TRBD2	TRBV7-9	TRBJ2-7	many	CASSLTSGPYEQYF	TGCGCCAGCAGCTTGACTAGCGGTCCCTACGAGCAGTACTTC
TRBD1	TRBV6-5	TRBJ2-2	NA	CASNSPGTGAATGELFF	TGTGCCAGCAATTCTCCCGGGACAGGGGCCGCGACCGGGGAGCTGTTTTTT
NA	TRBV5-5	TRBJ1-1	NA	CASSLGHSTEAFF	TGTGCCAGCAGCTTGGGCCATTCCACTGAAGCTTTCTTT
TRBD2	TRBV5-6	TRBJ2-5	few	CASSEAGGPEKETQYF	TGTGCCAGCAGCGAAGCGGGGGGGCCTGAGAAAGAGACCCAGTACTTC
NA	TRBV10-3	TRBJ2-2	many	CAIRTGRVNTGELFF	TGTGCCATCAGGACGGGGCGAGTGAACACCGGGGAGCTGTTTTTT
TRBD2	TRBV7-2	TRBJ2-4	NA	CASSPPRGSGGNIQYF	TGTGCCAGCAGCCCCCCCCGGGGCAGCGGGGGAAACATTCAGTACTTC
NA	TRBV29-1	TRBJ1-2	many	CSVYTGYYGYTF	TGCAGCGTTTACACAGGTTACTATGGCTACACCTTC
TRBD2	TRBV20-1	TRBJ2-5	NA	CSARDSRALAGAETQYF	TGCAGTGCTAGAGATTCTCGGGCTCTAGCGGGAGCTGAGACCCAGTACTTC